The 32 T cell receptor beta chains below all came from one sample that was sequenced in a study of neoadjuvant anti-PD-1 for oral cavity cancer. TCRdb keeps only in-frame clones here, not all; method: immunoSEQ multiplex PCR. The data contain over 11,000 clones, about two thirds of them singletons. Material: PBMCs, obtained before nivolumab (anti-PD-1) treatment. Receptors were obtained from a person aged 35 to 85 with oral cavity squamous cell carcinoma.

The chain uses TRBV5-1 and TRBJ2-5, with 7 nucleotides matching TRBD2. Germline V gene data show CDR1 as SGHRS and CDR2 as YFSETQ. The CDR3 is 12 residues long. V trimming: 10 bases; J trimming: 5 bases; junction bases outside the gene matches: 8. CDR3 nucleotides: TGCGCCGCCAAGGGAGGGTGGGAGACCCAGTACTTC. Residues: CAAKGGWETQYF.

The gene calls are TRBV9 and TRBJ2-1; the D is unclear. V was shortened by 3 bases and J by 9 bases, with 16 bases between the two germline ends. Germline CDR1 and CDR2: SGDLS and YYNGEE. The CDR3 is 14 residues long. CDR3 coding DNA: TGTGCCAGCAGCGCGTCTGGTGGGTTTAGTGAGCAGTTCTTC. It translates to CASSASGGFSEQFF. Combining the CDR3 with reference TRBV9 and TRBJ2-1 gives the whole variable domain DSGVTQTPKHLITATGQRVTLRCSPRSGDLSVYWYQQSLDQGLQFLIQYYNGEERAKGNILERFSAQQFPDLHSELNLSSLELGDSALYFCASSASGGFSEQFFGPGTRLTVL.

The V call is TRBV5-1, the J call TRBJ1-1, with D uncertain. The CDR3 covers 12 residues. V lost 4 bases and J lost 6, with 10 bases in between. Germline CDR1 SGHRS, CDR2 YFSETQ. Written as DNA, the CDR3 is TGCGCCAGCAGCGATGCCTGGCCTGAAGCTTTCTTT. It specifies CASSDAWPEAFF.

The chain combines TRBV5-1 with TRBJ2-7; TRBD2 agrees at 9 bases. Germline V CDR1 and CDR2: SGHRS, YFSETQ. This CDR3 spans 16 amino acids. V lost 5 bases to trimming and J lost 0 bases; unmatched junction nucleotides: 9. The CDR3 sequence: CASRSGTSISSYEQYF. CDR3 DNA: TGCGCCAGCAGATCCGGGACTAGCATTAGCTCCTACGAGCAGTACTTC.

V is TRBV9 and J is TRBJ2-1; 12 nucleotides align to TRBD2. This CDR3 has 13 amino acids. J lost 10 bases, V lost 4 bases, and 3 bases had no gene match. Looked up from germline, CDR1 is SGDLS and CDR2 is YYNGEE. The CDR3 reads CASSTGLAGEQFF. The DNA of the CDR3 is TGTGCCAGCAGCACAGGACTAGCGGGGGAGCAGTTCTTC.

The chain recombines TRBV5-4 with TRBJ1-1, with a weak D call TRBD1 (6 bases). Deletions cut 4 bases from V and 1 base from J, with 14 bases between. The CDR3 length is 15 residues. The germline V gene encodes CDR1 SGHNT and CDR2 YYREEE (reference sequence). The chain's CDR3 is CASSPWTVANTEAFF. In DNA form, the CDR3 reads TGTGCCAGCAGCCCTTGGACAGTCGCGAACACTGAAGCTTTCTTT. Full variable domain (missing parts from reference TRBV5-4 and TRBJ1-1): ETGVTQSPTHLIKTRGQQVTLRCSSQSGHNTVSWYQQALGQGPQFIFQYYREEENGRGNFPPRFSGLQFPNYSSELNVNALELDDSALYLCASSPWTVANTEAFFGQGTRLTVV.

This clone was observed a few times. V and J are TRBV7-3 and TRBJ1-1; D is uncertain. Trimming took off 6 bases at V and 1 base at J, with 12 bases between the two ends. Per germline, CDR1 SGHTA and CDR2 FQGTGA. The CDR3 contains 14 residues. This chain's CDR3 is CASSLSGGNTEAFF. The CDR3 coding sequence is TGTGCCAGCAGTTTGAGCGGAGGGAACACTGAAGCTTTCTTT.

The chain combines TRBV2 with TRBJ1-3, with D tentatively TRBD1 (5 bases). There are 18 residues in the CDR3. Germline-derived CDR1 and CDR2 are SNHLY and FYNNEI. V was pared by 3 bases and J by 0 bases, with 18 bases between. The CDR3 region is CASSERSGRFFSGNTIYF. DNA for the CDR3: TGTGCCAGCAGTGAGAGGTCGGGACGGTTCTTCTCTGGAAACACCATATATTTT.

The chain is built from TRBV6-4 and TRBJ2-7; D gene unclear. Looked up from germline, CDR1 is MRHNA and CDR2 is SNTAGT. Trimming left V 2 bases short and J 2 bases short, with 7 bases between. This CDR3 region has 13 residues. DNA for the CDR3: TGTGCCAGCAGTGACGCTGATCCCTACGAGCAGTACTTC. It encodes CASSDADPYEQYF.

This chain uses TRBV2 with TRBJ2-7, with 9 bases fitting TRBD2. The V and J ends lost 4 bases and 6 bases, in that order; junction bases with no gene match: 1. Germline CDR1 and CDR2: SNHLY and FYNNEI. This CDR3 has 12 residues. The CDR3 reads CASSGSGSEQYF. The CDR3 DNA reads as TGTGCCAGCAGTGGTAGCGGGAGCGAGCAGTACTTC.

The chain's CDR3 is CASSLKLGLQETQYF. The CDR3 region has the DNA TGTGCCAGCAGTCTAAAATTGGGCCTCCAAGAGACCCAGTACTTC. The chain combines TRBV27 with TRBJ2-5; no definite D call. Germline CDR1 is MNHEY and CDR2 is SMNVEV (reference sequence). Trimming removed 5 bases from V and 1 base from J, with 14 bases in between. There are 15 residues in the CDR3.

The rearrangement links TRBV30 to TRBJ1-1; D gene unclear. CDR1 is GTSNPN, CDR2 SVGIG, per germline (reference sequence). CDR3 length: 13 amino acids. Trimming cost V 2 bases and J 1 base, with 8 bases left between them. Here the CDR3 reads CAWSQEGNTEAFF. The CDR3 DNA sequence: TGTGCCTGGAGTCAGGAGGGGAACACTGAAGCTTTCTTT.

The CDR3 loop is CASSRLTGGNQPQHF. In nucleotides, the CDR3 is TGTGCCAGCAGTCGCCTAACAGGGGGCAATCAGCCCCAGCATTTT. The V and J genes are TRBV27 and TRBJ1-5; TRBD1 agrees at 7 bases. This CDR3 spans 15 amino acids. With 5 bases clipped from V and 2 bases from J, the junction kept 6 bases outside the gene matches. Per the germline V gene, CDR1 is MNHEY and CDR2 is SMNVEV (reference sequence).

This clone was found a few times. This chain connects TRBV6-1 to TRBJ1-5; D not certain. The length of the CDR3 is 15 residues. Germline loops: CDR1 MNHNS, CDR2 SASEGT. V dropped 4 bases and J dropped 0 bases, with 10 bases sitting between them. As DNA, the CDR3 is TGTGCCAGCAGTGTGATGAGGAATAGCAATCAGCCCCAGCATTTT. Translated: CASSVMRNSNQPQHF.

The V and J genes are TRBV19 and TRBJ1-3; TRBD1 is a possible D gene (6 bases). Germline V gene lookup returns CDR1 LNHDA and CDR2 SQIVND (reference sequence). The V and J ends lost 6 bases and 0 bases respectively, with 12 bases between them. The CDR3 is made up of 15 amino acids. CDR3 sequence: CASRPRGFSGNTIYF. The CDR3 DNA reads TGTGCCAGTAGACCCAGGGGCTTCTCTGGAAACACCATATATTTT.

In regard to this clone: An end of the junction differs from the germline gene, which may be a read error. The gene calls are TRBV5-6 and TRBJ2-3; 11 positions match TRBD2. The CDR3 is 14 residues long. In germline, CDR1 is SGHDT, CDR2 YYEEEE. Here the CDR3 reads CASSLRGPGLAVFF. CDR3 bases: TGTGCCAGCAGCTTGCGGGGACCGGGACTAGCGGTCTTTTTT.

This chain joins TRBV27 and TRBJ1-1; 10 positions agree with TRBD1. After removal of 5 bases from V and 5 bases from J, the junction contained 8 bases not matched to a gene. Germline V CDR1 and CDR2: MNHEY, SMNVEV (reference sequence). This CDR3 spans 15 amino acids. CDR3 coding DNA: TGTGCCAGCAGTCTCCGGGACAGGGGAGGAACTGAAGCTTTCTTT. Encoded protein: CASSLRDRGGTEAFF.

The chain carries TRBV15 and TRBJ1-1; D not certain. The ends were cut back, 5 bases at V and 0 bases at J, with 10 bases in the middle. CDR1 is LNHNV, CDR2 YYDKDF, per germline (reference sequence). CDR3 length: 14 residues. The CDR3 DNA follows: TGTGCCACCAGCTCCGCAGGAATGAACACTGAAGCTTTCTTT. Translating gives CATSSAGMNTEAFF.

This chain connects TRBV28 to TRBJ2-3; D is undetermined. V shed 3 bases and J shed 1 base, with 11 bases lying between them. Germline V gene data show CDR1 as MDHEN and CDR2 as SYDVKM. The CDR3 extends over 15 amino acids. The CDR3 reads CASSFRVGGTDTQYF. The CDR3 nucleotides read TGTGCCAGCAGTTTTCGGGTTGGGGGCACAGATACGCAGTATTTT. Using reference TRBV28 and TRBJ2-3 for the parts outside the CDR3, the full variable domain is DVKVTQSSRYLVKRTGEKVFLECVQDMDHENMFWYRQDPGLGLRLIYFSYDVKMKEKGDIPEGYSVSREKKERFSLILESASTNQTSMYLCASSFRVGGTDTQYFGPGTRLTVL.

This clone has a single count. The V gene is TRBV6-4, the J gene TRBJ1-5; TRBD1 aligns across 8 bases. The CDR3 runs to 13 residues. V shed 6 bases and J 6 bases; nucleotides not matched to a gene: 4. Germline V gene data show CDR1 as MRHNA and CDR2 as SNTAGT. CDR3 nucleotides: TGTGCCAGCAGGACAGGGGTCTGTCAGCCCCAGCATTTT. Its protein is CASRTGVCQPQHF.

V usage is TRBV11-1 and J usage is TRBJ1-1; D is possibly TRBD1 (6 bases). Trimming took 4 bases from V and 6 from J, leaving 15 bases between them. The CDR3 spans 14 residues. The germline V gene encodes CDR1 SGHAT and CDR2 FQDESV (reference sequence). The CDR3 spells CASSSDTGIAEAFF. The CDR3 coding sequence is TGTGCCAGCAGCTCCGACACAGGGATCGCTGAAGCTTTCTTT.

The DNA of the CDR3 is TGTGCCAGGGGCGTCCATAGGGGTCCCGATATCCGCAGTTCCAACACTGAAGCTTTCTTT. Protein product: CARGVHRGPDIRSSNTEAFF. The J gene is TRBJ1-1, the V gene TRBV2; tentative D call: TRBD1 (5 bases). Germline CDR1 SNHLY, CDR2 FYNNEI. Trimming cost V 9 bases and J 2 bases, with 34 bases left between them. This CDR3 has 20 amino acids.

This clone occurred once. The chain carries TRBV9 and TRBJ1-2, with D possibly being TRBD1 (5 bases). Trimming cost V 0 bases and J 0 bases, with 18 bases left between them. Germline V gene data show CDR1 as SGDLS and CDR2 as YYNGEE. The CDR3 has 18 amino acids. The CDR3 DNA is TGTGCCAGCAGCGTAGCTTACAAAGGGGCAGCCCCTAACTATGGCTACACCTTC. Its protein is CASSVAYKGAAPNYGYTF.

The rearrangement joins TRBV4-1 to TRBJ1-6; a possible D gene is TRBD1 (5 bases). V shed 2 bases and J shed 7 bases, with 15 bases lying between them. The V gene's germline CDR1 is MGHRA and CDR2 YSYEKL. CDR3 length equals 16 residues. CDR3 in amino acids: CASSQIVGTANSPLHF. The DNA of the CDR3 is TGCGCCAGCAGCCAAATCGTCGGGACGGCGAATTCACCCCTCCACTTT.

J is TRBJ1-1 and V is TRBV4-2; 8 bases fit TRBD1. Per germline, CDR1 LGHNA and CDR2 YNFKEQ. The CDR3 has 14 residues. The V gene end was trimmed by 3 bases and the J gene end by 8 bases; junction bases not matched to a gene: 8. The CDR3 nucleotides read TGTGCCAGCAGCCACCGACAGGGGCGGGCAGAAGCTTTCTTT. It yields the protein CASSHRQGRAEAFF.

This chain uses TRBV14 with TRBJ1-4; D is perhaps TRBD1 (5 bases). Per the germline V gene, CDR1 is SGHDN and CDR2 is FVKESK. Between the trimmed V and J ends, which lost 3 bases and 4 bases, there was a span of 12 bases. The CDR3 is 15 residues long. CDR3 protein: CASSHPGRLNEKLFF. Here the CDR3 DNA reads TGTGCCAGCAGCCACCCGGGACGACTTAATGAAAAACTGTTTTTT. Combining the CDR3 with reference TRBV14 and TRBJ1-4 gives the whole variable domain EAGVTQFPSHSVIEKGQTVTLRCDPISGHDNLYWYRRVMGKEIKFLLHFVKESKQDESGMPNNRFLAERTGGTYSTLKVQPAELEDSGVYFCASSHPGRLNEKLFFGSGTQLSVL.

CDR3 loop: CASSVAEAPYEQYF. The CDR3 DNA follows: TGTGCCAGCAGCGTAGCTGAGGCACCCTACGAGCAGTACTTC. The chain uses TRBV9 and TRBJ2-7; D is unresolved. CDR3 length: 14 amino acids. Germline V gene data show CDR1 as SGDLS and CDR2 as YYNGEE. V was trimmed by 0 bases and J by 2 bases, leaving 9 bases between them.

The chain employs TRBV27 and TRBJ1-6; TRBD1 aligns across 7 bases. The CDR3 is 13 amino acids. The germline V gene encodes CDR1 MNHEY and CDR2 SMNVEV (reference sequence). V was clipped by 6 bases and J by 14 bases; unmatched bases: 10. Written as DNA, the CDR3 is TGTGCCAGCAGGCCTCGACAGGGTCTTTCCCTCCACTTT. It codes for CASRPRQGLSLHF.

Written as DNA, the CDR3 is TGTGCCAGCAGCTACACAGGACTCTCATCCTACGAGCAGTACTTC. This gives the protein CASSYTGLSSYEQYF. The chain uses TRBV7-9 and TRBJ2-7; D may correspond to TRBD1 or TRBD2 (5 bases each). This CDR3 has 15 residues. V lost 4 bases to trimming and J lost 1 base, with 14 bases between them. Per the germline V gene, CDR1 is SEHNR and CDR2 is FQNEAQ (reference sequence).

CDR3 in DNA: TGTGCCAGTAGTATTGAAGGATTCTATGGCTACACCTTC. It translates to CASSIEGFYGYTF. This sequence joins TRBV19 and TRBJ1-2; no reliable D call. The CDR3 totals 13 residues. CDR1 is LNHDA, CDR2 SQIVND, per germline (reference sequence). Between the trimmed V and J ends, which lost 3 bases and 4 bases, there was a span of 9 bases.

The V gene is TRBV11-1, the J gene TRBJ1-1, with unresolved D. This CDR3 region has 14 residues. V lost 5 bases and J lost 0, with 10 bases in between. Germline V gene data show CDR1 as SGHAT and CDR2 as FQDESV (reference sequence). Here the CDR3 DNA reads TGTGCCAGCAGCCTTTCGAAGGTGAACACTGAAGCTTTCTTT. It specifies CASSLSKVNTEAFF.

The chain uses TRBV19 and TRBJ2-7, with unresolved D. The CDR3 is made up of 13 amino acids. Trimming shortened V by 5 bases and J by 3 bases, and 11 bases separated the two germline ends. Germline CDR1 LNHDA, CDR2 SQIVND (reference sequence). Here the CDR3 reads CASSGWQDYEQYF. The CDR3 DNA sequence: TGTGCCAGTAGTGGTTGGCAGGACTACGAGCAGTACTTC. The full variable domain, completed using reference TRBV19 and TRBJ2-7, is DGGITQSPKYLFRKEGQNVTLSCEQNLNHDAMYWYRQDPGQGLRLIYYSQIVNDFQKGDIAEGYSVSREKKESFPLTVTSAQKNPTAFYLCASSGWQDYEQYFGPGTRLTVT.